A single sample is the source of the 16 T cell receptor beta chains below, sequenced in a study of T-cell reconstitution after alpha-beta-depleted transplantation in children. A TCRbeta library incorporating unique molecular identifiers was prepared. TCRdb used MiXCR to reprocess the PCR reads, holding one entry per CDR3 protein. In the table there are under 300,000 distinct CDR3 sequences, 9.5% to 13% of which are singletons. The sample was peripheral blood, taken 180 days after TCRalphabeta/CD19-depleted stem cell transplant. These receptors all stem from a male patient between 2 and 9 years old who had a stem cell transplant for chronic granulomatous disease, so the T cells may come from the graft donor.

In the case of this clonotype: This may come from a read error, since a much larger clone is one base off. The DNA of the CDR3 is TGTGCCAGCAGCTTGACTAATGACAAACTGTTTTTT. This translates into CASSLTNDKLFF. V usage is TRBV7-2 and J usage is TRBJ1-4; D remains ambiguous. CDR1 SGHTA and CDR2 FQGNSA come from the germline V gene. This CDR3 comprises 12 residues.

This clonotype was picked up many times. V usage is TRBV15 and J usage is TRBJ2-5; TRBD1 or TRBD2 may be the D gene (5 bases each). CDR1 is LNHNV, CDR2 YYDKDF, per germline (reference sequence). V lost 1 base to trimming and J lost 3 bases, with 12 bases between them. This CDR3 comprises 15 residues. This CDR3 is CATSRGNRGEETQYF. CDR3 bases: TGTGCCACCAGCAGAGGGAACCGGGGCGAAGAGACCCAGTACTTC.

This clonotype was counted ten times or more. Relative to the germline gene, one junction end is altered; a read error may explain this. The chain combines TRBV29-1 with TRBJ2-3; D unresolved. Germline CDR1 reads SQVTM; CDR2 reads ANQGSEA. There are 10 residues in the CDR3. CDR3 residues: CSVESQEPLF. CDR3 coding DNA: TGCAGCGTTGAGAGTCAGGAACCCTTATTT.

This clonotype showed up many times. The genes are TRBV12-3 or TRBV12-4 and TRBJ1-4; D is unclear. Trimming left V 0 bases short and J 8 bases short, with 4 bases between. The CDR3 is made up of 12 amino acids. CDR3 coding DNA: TGTGCCAGCAGTTTAGCGTGGGAAAAACTGTTTTTT. Encoded protein: CASSLAWEKLFF.

This clonotype was seen only once. A single base separates this from a much larger clone, so it may be a read error. CDR3 sequence (DNA): TGTGCCAGCAGCTCATACACGGGATCGTGTAATGAGCAGTTCTTC. It is translated as CASSSYTGSCNEQFF. This chain links TRBV7-9 with TRBJ2-1, with a tentative D call TRBD2 (5 bases). This CDR3 region has 15 residues. V was cut by 4 bases and J by 7 bases, with 17 bases left in between. Germline CDR1 is SEHNR and CDR2 is FQNEAQ (reference sequence).

The CDR3 is CASSLAAGINEKLFF. The CDR3, as DNA: TGTGCCAGCAGCTTGGCGGCAGGGATTAATGAAAAACTGTTTTTT. The rearrangement uses TRBV5-4 and TRBJ1-4, with D perhaps TRBD1 (5 bases). From germline, CDR1 is SGHNT and CDR2 YYREEE (reference sequence). The V and J ends lost 0 bases and 4 bases respectively, with 10 bases between them. The length of the CDR3 is 15 residues.

This clonotype has ten or more counts. This chain joins TRBV6-5 and TRBJ1-6; TRBD1 matches at 7 bases. The CDR3 totals 14 residues. Germline V gene data show CDR1 as MNHEY and CDR2 as SVGAGI. Losses at the gene ends were 0 bases for V and 12 bases for J; bases not matched to a gene: 5. The CDR3, as DNA: TGTGCCAGCAGTTACTCGGCAGGGGGTGGACCCCTCCACTTT. Protein sequence: CASSYSAGGGPLHF.

This clonotype was counted at least ten times. In nucleotides, the CDR3 is TGTGCCAGCAGTTTGGAGACCGGGACAGGATGGGGTGGCTACACCTTC. Translating gives CASSLETGTGWGGYTF. J is TRBJ1-2 and V is TRBV28; 8 bases match TRBD1. Germline trimming cut 3 bases from V and 7 bases from J; bases unmatched to any gene: 13. CDR3 length: 16 residues. Germline CDR1 MDHEN, CDR2 SYDVKM.

This clonotype was observed many times. This sequence joins TRBV11-2 and TRBJ2-1; 11 bases agree with TRBD2. The CDR3 covers 17 residues. Germline CDR1 and CDR2: SGHAT and FQNNGV. Trimming removed 0 bases from V and 5 bases from J; junction bases left unmatched: 6. The CDR3 nucleotides read TGTGCCAGCAGCTTAGATTTACGACTAGCGGGGAACAATGAGCAGTTCTTC. It is translated as CASSLDLRLAGNNEQFF.

This clonotype has ten or more counts. J is TRBJ2-1 and V is TRBV28; D is unresolved. There are 12 residues in the CDR3. In germline, CDR1 is MDHEN, CDR2 SYDVKM. Trimming cost V 6 bases and J 3 bases, with 6 bases left between them. For the CDR3, the DNA is TGTGCCAGCAGCACCGGCTACAATGAGCAGTTCTTC. Protein sequence: CASSTGYNEQFF.

This clonotype was seen at least ten times. The chain employs TRBV28 and TRBJ2-1; TRBD2 matches 15 bases. V shed 5 bases and J 8 bases; nucleotides not matched to a gene: 7. Germline V CDR1 and CDR2: MDHEN, SYDVKM. This CDR3 is built from 16 residues. DNA for the CDR3: TGTGCCAGCAGTCGGACTAGCGGGAGGGGTAGTGATGAGCAGTTCTTC. Its protein is CASSRTSGRGSDEQFF.

In its sample, this clonotype was seen a few times. The V call is TRBV27, the J call TRBJ1-2; D possibly corresponds to TRBD1 (6 bases). V was shortened by 1 base and J by 0 bases, with 9 bases between the two germline ends. The CDR3 is made up of 15 amino acids. The germline gives CDR1 MNHEY, CDR2 SMNVEV (reference sequence). This CDR3 is CASSLFGGSNYGYTF. Here the CDR3 DNA reads TGTGCCAGCAGTTTATTTGGGGGCTCTAACTATGGCTACACCTTC.

This clonotype was detected ten times or more. This rearrangement joins TRBV15 to TRBJ2-5; 11 nucleotides align to TRBD2. In germline, CDR1 is LNHNV, CDR2 YYDKDF (reference sequence). V trimming: 0 bases; J trimming: 5 bases; junction bases outside the gene matches: 5. This CDR3 comprises 16 residues. The CDR3 nucleotides are TGTGCCACCAGCAGAGAACGACTAGCGGGGAGGGAGACCCAGTACTTC. Protein: CATSRERLAGRETQYF.

This clonotype was counted a few times. The rearrangement joins TRBV2 to TRBJ2-2; D is perhaps TRBD2 (5 bases). The CDR3 is made up of 13 amino acids. Germline CDR1 is SNHLY and CDR2 is FYNNEI. V lost 6 bases and J lost 6, with 11 bases in between. The CDR3 is CASRDFSAGELFF. The DNA of the CDR3 is TGTGCCAGCAGGGACTTTAGCGCCGGGGAGCTGTTTTTT.

The gene calls are TRBV5-5 and TRBJ2-2; D tentatively fits TRBD1 or TRBD2 (5 bases each). This CDR3 has 13 residues. V lost 6 bases to trimming and J lost 4 bases, with 10 bases between them. CDR1 SGHKS and CDR2 YYEKEE come from the germline V gene (reference sequence). The CDR3 DNA reads TGTGCCAGCAACTTAGGGACCACCGGGGAGCTGTTTTTT. Its protein product is CASNLGTTGELFF.

This clonotype was detected ten times or more. The V call is TRBV12-3 or TRBV12-4, the J call TRBJ1-2, with 8 positions matching TRBD1. The CDR3 is 15 amino acids. J was trimmed by 7 bases and V by 6 bases; bases with no gene match: 13. DNA of the CDR3: TGTGCCAGCAGCTCCATTTCAGGGGGCGCGGTTGGCTACACCTTC. Protein: CASSSISGGAVGYTF.